Listed below are T cell receptor beta chains from one sample, sequenced in a study of T cell responses to AZD1222 COVID-19 vaccine. Profiled with immunoSEQ multiplex PCR; TCRdb holds only in-frame clones, not every one. This table has 90,000 to 95,000 clones, 91% appearing once. This sample comprised peripheral blood, obtained on day 0 of AZD1222 vaccination. The receptor source for this set is an adult in good health. The CDR3 runs from the conserved cysteine through the conserved F or W. D genes are given only for firm matches. Not every row has a clone size; where given, it reads once, few, many or a size class.

abundance,d_gene,v_gene,CDR3aa
.,.,TRBV24-1,CATSDFEGVYTF
.,TRBD1,TRBV5-6,CASSGWDSSYEQYF
once,TRBD2,TRBV12-3/TRBV12-4,CASVVTSGTQYF
.,.,TRBV3-1/TRBV3-2,CASSSLYGYTF
.,TRBD1,TRBV5-1,CASSLGALGGQVADYGYTF
few,TRBD2,TRBV6-2/TRBV6-3,CASSSGLAGLPYEQYF
.,.,TRBV27,CASSLLPGDQPQHF
once,TRBD2,TRBV13,CASSSLAAQFF
.,.,TRBV4-2,CASSQGEIYEQYF
.,.,TRBV6-2/TRBV6-3,CASSYSGGLNGYTF
.,TRBD2,TRBV5-1,CASGGTSGRSDTQYF
.,.,TRBV5-1,CASSPTSKGQFF
.,.,TRBV5-1,CASSLLAGKYEQYF
once,.,TRBV5-1,CASSFGEEQYF
.,.,TRBV3-1/TRBV3-2,CASSHVGVHNEQFF
.,.,TRBV30,CAWTRTVNTGELFF
.,.,TRBV7-2,CASSRRDTIYEQYF
.,TRBD2,TRBV27,CASSLSVTSGPYEQYF
.,TRBD1,TRBV2,CASSDPTGEGTEAFF
.,.,TRBV7-9,CASSLTTGSPSYGYTF
.,.,TRBV10-2,CASTPGQQNYGYTF
.,.,TRBV10-3,CAISEREGTQYF
.,.,TRBV6-1,CASSEAAGPYGYTF
.,TRBD2,TRBV9,CASSVTSGVMAETQYF
.,.,TRBV7-3,CASSLTPGELFF
.,TRBD1,TRBV6-5,CASTDRGGNQPQHF
.,TRBD1,TRBV4-2,CASSQGQGVIYEQYF
.,.,TRBV19,CASSIRAFGAQPSPLHF
.,.,TRBV4-1,CASRRREENSPLHF
.,.,TRBV12-3/TRBV12-4,CATRRGQDQPQHF
.,.,TRBV11-2,CASSKRTTDTGELFF
once,.,TRBV10-2,CASNEQGSTEAFF
.,.,TRBV27,CASSFATYNEQFF